These 4 T cell receptor beta chains share one sample of origin, sequenced in a study of blood T cell repertoires in COVID-19. Generated by immunoSEQ multiplex PCR, the TCRdb table keeps only in-frame clones and is missing some. The table has about 300,000 clones, approximately 85% seen once. The sequenced sample was peripheral blood. All receptors derive from a man aged 18 to 35 with active or convalescent COVID-19.

The chain joins TRBV5-1 to TRBJ2-7; the D is unclear. The CDR3 is 13 amino acids. Per the germline V gene, CDR1 is SGHRS and CDR2 is YFSETQ. The ends were cut back, 6 bases at V and 0 bases at J, with 10 bases in the middle. The CDR3 is CASNVGNSYEQYF. The DNA for the CDR3 is TGCGCCAGCAACGTGGGCAACTCCTACGAGCAGTACTTC.

The chain joins TRBV2 to TRBJ2-2; TRBD1 matches 8 bases. The trim removed 3 bases at V and 1 base at J, leaving 4 bases unmatched. The CDR3 runs 16 residues. Germline assignment: CDR1 SNHLY and CDR2 FYNNEI. The CDR3 region has the DNA TGTGCCAGCAGTGAGCAGGGGGCGGTGAACACCGGGGAGCTGTTTTTT. It translates to CASSEQGAVNTGELFF.

The V and J genes are TRBV3-1 (or the pseudogene TRBV3-2) and TRBJ1-6, with 8 bases aligning to TRBD1. This CDR3 has 13 residues. V trimming: 9 bases; J trimming: 7 bases; junction bases outside the gene matches: 5. The germline CDR1 and CDR2 sequences are LGHDT and YNNKEL (reference sequence). DNA for the CDR3: TGTGCCAGTCAGGGGGCGCGGAATTCACCCCTCCACTTT. Translation gives CASQGARNSPLHF.

V is TRBV7-3 and J is TRBJ2-3; D may be TRBD2 (5 bases). This CDR3 comprises 15 residues. From germline, CDR1 is SGHTA and CDR2 FQGTGA. V was trimmed by 5 bases and J by 0 bases, leaving 12 bases between them. The CDR3: CASSPARESTDTQYF. CDR3 in DNA: TGTGCCAGCAGCCCGGCGAGGGAAAGCACAGATACGCAGTATTTT. The entire variable domain, with the rest obtained from reference TRBV7-3 and TRBJ2-3, is as follows: GAGVSQTPSNKVTEKGKYVELRCDPISGHTALYWYRQSLGQGPEFLIYFQGTGAADDSGLPNDRFFAVRPEGSVSTLKIQRTERGDSAVYLCASSPARESTDTQYFGPGTRLTVL.